This TCR beta chain comes out of a study of T cell responses to AZD1222 COVID-19 vaccine. Study findings and constraints: Repertoire sampling happened only post peak T cell response.

V was cut by 5 bases and J by 3 bases, with 14 bases left in between. Germline loops: CDR1 SNHLY, CDR2 FYNNEI. CDR3 length equals 16 residues. The study pooled second doses at about 4 or about 12 weeks. Profiled with immunoSEQ multiplex PCR; TCRdb holds only in-frame clones, not every one. The sample lists 180,000 or so clones; around 92% were seen once. This clone showed up just once. Its antigen remains unidentified. J is TRBJ1-6 and V is TRBV2; D call uncertain. The sequence derives from an adult who received the AZD1222 COVID-19 vaccine. Sequenced material: peripheral blood, taken 28 days after the second AZD1222 dose. Here the CDR3 DNA reads TGTGCCAGCAGTAAAAAGGGCGTAATCTATAATTCACCCCTCCACTTT. Translation gives CASSKKGVIYNSPLHF.